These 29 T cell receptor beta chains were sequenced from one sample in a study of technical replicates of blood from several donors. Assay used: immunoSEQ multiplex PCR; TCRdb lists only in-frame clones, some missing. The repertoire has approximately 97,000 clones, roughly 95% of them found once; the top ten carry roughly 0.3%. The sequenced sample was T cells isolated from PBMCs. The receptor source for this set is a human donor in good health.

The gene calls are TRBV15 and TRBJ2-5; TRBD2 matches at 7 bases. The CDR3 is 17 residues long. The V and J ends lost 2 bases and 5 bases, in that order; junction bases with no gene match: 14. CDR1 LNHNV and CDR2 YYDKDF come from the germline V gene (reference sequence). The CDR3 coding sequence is TGTGCCACCAGCAGATACGCTGGGGGGGGAGTGGTCGAGACCCAGTACTTC. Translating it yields CATSRYAGGGVVETQYF.

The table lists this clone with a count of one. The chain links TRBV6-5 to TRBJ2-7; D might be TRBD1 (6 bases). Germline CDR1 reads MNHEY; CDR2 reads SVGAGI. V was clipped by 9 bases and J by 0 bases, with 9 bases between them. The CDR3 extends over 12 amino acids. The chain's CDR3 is CASLDSSYEQYF. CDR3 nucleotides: TGTGCCAGTTTGGACAGCTCCTACGAGCAGTACTTC.

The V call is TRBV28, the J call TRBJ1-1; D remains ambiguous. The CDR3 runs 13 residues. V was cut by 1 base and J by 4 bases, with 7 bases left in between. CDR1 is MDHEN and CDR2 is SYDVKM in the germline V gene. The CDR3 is CASSLSGITEAFF. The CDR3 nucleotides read TGTGCCAGCAGTTTATCGGGGATCACTGAAGCTTTCTTT.

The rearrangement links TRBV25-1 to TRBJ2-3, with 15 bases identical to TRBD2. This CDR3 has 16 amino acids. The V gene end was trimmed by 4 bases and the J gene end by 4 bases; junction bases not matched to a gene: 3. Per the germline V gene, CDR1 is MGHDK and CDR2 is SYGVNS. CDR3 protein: CASSGGLAGGSDTQYF. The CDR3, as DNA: TGTGCCAGCAGTGGCGGACTAGCGGGAGGGTCAGATACGCAGTATTTT.

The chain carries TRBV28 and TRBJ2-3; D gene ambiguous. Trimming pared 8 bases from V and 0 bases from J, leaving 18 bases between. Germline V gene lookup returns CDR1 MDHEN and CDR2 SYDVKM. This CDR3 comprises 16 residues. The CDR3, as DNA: TGTGCCAGCTCTTCACCGAGACACTCTAGCACAGATACGCAGTATTTT. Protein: CASSSPRHSSTDTQYF.

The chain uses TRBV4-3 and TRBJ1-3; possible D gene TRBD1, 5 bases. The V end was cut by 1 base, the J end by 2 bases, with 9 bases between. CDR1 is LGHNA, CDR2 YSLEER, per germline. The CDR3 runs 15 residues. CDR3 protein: CASSQGRQPGNTIYF. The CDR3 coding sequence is TGCGCCAGCAGCCAAGGGAGACAGCCTGGAAACACCATATATTTT.

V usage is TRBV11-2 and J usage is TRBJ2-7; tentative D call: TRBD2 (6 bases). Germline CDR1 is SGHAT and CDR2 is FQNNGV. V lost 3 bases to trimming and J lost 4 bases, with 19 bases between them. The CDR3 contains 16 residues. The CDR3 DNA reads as TGTGCCAGCAGCTTTGGGGGGAGGTCTAGCCTTTACGAGCAGTACTTC. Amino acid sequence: CASSFGGRSSLYEQYF.

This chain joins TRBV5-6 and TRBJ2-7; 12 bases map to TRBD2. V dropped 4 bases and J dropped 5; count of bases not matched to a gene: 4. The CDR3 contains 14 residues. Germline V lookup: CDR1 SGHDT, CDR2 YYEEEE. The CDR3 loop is CASSHRTSGNEQYF. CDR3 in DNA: TGTGCCAGCAGCCACCGGACTAGCGGGAACGAGCAGTACTTC.

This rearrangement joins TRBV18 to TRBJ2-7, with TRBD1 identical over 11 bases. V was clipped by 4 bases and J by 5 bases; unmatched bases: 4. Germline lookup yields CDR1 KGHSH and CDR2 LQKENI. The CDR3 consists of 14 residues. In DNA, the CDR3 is TGTGCCAGCTCACTTGGACAGGGGGCACACGAGCAGTACTTC. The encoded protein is CASSLGQGAHEQYF. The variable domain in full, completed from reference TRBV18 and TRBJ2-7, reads NAGVMQNPRHLVRRRGQEARLRCSPMKGHSHVYWYRQLPEEGLKFMVYLQKENIIDESGMPKERFSAEFPKEGPSILRIQQVVRGDSAAYFCASSLGQGAHEQYFGPGTRLTVT.

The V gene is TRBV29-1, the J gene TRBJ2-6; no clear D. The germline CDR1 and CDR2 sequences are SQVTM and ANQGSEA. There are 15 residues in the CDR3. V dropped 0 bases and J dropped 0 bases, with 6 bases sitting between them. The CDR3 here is CSVEDPGSGANVLTF. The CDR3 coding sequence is TGCAGCGTTGAAGATCCGGGCTCTGGGGCCAACGTCCTGACTTTC.

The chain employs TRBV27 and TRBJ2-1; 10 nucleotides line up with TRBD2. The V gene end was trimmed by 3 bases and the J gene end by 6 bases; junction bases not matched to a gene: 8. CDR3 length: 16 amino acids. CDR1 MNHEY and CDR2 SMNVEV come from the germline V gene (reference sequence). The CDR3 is CASSFPGSGRVNEQFF. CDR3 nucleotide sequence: TGTGCCAGCAGTTTCCCGGGGAGCGGGAGGGTCAATGAGCAGTTCTTC.

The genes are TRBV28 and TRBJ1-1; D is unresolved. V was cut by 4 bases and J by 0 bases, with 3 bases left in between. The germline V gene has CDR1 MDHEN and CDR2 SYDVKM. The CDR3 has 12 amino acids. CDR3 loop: CASSSVNTEAFF. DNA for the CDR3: TGTGCCAGCAGTTCCGTGAACACTGAAGCTTTCTTT.

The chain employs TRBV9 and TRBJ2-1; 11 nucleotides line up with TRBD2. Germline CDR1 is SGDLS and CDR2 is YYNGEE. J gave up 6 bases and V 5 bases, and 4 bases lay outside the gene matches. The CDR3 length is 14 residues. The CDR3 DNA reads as TGTGCCAGCAGTACCGGGACTAGCGGCAATGAGCAGTTCTTC. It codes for CASSTGTSGNEQFF. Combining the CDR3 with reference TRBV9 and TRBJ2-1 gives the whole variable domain DSGVTQTPKHLITATGQRVTLRCSPRSGDLSVYWYQQSLDQGLQFLIQYYNGEERAKGNILERFSAQQFPDLHSELNLSSLELGDSALYFCASSTGTSGNEQFFGPGTRLTVL.

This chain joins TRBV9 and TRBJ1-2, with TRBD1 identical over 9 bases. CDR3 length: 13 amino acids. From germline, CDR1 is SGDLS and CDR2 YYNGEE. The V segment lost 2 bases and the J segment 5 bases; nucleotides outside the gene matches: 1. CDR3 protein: CASSVGTGYGYTF. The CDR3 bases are TGTGCCAGCAGCGTCGGGACAGGGTATGGCTACACCTTC.

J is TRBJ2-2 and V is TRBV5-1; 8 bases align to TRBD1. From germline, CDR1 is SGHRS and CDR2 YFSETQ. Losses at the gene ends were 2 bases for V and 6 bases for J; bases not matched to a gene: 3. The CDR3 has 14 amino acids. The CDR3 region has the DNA TGCGCCAGCAGCTTACAACAGGGGGCCGGGGAGCTGTTTTTT. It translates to CASSLQQGAGELFF.

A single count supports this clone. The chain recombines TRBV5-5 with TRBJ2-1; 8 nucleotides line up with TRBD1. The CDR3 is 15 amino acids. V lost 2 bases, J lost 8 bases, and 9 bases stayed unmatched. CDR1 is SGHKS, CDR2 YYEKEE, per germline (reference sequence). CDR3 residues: CASSFAGTGGHEQFF. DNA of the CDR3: TGTGCCAGCAGCTTCGCCGGGACAGGTGGCCATGAGCAGTTCTTC.

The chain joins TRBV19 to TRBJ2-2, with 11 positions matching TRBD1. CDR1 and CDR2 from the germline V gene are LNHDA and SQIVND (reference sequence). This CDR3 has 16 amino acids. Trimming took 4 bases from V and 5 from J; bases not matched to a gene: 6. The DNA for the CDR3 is TGTGCCAGTAGTAAGGGACAGGGGGGCTTGACCGGGGAGCTGTTTTTT. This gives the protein CASSKGQGGLTGELFF.

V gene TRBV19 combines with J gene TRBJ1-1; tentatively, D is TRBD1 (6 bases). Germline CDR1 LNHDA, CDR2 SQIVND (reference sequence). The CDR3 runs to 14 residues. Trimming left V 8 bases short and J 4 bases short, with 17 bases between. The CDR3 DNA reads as TGTGCCAGTCGAAAACAGGGAGAGGGCACTGAAGCTTTCTTT. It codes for CASRKQGEGTEAFF.

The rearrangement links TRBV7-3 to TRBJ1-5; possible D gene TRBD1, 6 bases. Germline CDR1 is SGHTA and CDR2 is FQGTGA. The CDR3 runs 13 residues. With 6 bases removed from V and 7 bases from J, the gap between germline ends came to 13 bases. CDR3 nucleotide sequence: TGTGCCAGCAGTTCAACACAGGGCCAGCCCCAGCATTTT. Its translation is CASSSTQGQPQHF. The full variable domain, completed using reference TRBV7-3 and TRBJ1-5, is GAGVSQTPSNKVTEKGKYVELRCDPISGHTALYWYRQSLGQGPEFLIYFQGTGAADDSGLPNDRFFAVRPEGSVSTLKIQRTERGDSAVYLCASSSTQGQPQHFGDGTRLSIL.

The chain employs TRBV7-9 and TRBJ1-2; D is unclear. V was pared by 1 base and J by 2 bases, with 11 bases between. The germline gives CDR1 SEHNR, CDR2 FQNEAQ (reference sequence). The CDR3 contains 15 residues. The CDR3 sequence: CASSLGLRENYGYTF. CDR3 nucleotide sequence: TGTGCCAGCAGCTTAGGACTTCGGGAGAACTATGGCTACACCTTC. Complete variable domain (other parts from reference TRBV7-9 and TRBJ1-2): DTGVSQNPRHKITKRGQNVTFRCDPISEHNRLYWYRQTLGQGPEFLTYFQNEAQLEKSRLLSDRFSAERPKGSFSTLEIQRTEQGDSAMYLCASSLGLRENYGYTFGSGTRLTVV.

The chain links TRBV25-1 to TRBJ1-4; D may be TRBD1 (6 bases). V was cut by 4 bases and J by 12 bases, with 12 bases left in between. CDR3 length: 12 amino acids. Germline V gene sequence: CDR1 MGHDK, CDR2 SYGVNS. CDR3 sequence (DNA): TGTGCCAGCAGTGGGGGGGGCGGGGAACTGTTTTTT. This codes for CASSGGGGELFF.

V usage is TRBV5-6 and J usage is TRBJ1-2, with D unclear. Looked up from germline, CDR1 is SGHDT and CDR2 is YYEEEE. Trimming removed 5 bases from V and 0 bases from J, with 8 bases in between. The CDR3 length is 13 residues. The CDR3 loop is CASRARSNYGYTF. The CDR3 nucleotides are TGTGCCAGCAGGGCCCGCTCTAACTATGGCTACACCTTC. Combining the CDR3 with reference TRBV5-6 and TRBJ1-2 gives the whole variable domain DAGVTQSPTHLIKTRGQQVTLRCSPKSGHDTVSWYQQALGQGPQFIFQYYEEEERQRGNFPDRFSGHQFPNYSSELNVNALLLGDSALYLCASRARSNYGYTFGSGTRLTVV.

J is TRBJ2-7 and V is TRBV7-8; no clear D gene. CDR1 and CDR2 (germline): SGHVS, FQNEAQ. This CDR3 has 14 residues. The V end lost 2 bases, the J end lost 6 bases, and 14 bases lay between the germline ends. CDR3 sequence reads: CASSLRIGDTEQYF. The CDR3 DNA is TGTGCCAGCAGCTTACGCATCGGAGATACCGAGCAGTACTTC.

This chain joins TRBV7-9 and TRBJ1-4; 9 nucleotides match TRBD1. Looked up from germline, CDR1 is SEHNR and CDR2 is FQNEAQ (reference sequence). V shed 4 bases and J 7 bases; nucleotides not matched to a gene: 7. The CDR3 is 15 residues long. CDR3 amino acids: CASSSPGQGGEKLFF. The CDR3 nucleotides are TGTGCCAGCAGCTCGCCGGGACAGGGAGGTGAAAAACTGTTTTTT.

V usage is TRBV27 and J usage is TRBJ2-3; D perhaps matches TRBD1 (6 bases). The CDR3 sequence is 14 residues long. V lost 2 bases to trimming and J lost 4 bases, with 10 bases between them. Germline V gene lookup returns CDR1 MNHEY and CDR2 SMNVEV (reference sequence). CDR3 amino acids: CASSLGQLADTQYF. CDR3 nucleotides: TGTGCCAGCAGTTTAGGACAGTTGGCAGATACGCAGTATTTT.

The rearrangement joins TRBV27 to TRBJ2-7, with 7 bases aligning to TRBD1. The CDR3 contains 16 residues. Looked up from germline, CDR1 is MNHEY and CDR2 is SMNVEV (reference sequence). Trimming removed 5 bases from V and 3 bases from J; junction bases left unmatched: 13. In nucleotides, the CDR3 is TGTGCCAGCAGTACCTACCGGGACAGAAACTTCTACGAGCAGTACTTC. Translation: CASSTYRDRNFYEQYF.

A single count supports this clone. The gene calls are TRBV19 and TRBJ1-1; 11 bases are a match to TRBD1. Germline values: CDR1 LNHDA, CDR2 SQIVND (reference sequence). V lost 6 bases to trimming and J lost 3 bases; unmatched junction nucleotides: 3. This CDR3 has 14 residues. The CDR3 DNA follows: TGTGCCAGTAGGGACAGGGGGCTTTACACTGAAGCTTTCTTT. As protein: CASRDRGLYTEAFF.

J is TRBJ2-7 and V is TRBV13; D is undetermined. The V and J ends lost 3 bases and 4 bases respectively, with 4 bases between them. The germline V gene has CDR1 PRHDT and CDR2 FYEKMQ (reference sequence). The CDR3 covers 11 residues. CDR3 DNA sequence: TGTGCCAGCAGCTTCAGGTACGAGCAGTACTTC. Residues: CASSFRYEQYF.

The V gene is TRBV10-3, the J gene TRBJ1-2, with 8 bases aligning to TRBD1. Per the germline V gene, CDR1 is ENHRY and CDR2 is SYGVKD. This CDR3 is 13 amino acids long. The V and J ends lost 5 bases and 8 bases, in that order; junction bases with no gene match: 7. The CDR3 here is CAISTDRAVGYTF. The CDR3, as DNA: TGTGCCATCAGTACGGACAGGGCTGTCGGCTACACCTTC.